This T cell receptor (beta chain) stems from a study of T cells in Graves' hyperthyroidism and ophthalmopathy. This clonotype was counted ten times or more. The antigen is not known. General study points: Blood also contained most expanded thyroid clonotypes above 0.001. Ophthalmopathy cases were set apart from stable hyperthyroidism by a 13 V-J model.

Looked up from germline, CDR1 is LGHNT and CDR2 is FRNRAP. This CDR3 is 15 amino acids long. V dropped 3 bases and J dropped 4; count of bases not matched to a gene: 7. Ophthalmopathy patients had Clinical Activity Score at least 3, NOSPECS grade at least 4, duration under 3 months. The authors obtained PBMCs from roughly 10 ml of fresh peripheral blood. TCR beta CDR3 sequences were amplified from RNA transcripts. Researchers ran a first-round RT-PCR on the TCR CDR3 using the HTBI primer set. TCRdb re-derived calls from the multiplex PCR reads in MiXCR, one entry per CDR3 protein. The data hold approximately 600,000 distinct CDR3 sequences, with about 15% observed a single time.

The source material was blood. The source is a woman in her forties with Graves' ophthalmopathy. The chain couples TRBV12-5 to TRBJ2-5; the match to TRBD2 covers 8 bases. The CDR3, as DNA: TGTGCTAGTGGTTTATCACTAGCGGAGGGAGAGACCCAGTACTTC. This gives the protein CASGLSLAEGETQYF.